This record concerns one T cell receptor beta chain sequence. Other DNA sequences in this specimen translate into the identical CDR3. This entry belongs to a study of blood T cell repertoires in COVID-19. The germline V gene has CDR1 MNHEY and CDR2 SVGAGI. Trimming cost V 6 bases and J 0 bases, with 9 bases left between them. The CDR3 length is 14 residues. TCRdb's copy holds only in-frame clones and misses some; the assay was immunoSEQ multiplex PCR. The sample has about 100,000 clones, around four fifths seen once; the top ten hold over 7.5%. This sequence was found in a man in his 60s with active or convalescent COVID-19. The V and J genes are TRBV6-5 and TRBJ1-3; weak D call: TRBD1 (5 bases). The material sequenced was peripheral blood. The CDR3 DNA reads TGTGCCAGCAGCAGACAGAGCTCTGGAAACACCATATATTTT. Translated: CASSRQSSGNTIYF.